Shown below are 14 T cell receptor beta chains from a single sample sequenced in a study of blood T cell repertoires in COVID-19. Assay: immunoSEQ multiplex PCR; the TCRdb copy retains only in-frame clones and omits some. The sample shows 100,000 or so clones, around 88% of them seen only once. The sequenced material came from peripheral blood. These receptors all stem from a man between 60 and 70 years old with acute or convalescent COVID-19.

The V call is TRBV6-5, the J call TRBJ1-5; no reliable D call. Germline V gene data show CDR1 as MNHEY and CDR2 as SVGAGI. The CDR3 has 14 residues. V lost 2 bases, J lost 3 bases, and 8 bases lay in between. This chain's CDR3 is CASSYGRNNQPQHF. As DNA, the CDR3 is TGTGCCAGCAGTTACGGCAGAAACAATCAGCCCCAGCATTTT.

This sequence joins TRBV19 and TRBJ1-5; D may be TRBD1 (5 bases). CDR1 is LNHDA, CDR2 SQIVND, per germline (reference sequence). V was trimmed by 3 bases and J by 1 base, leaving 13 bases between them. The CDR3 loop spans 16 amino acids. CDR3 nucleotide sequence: TGTGCCAGTAGTATCGCGCAGGGTGGGAGCAATCAGCCCCAGCATTTT. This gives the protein CASSIAQGGSNQPQHF.

CDR3 loop: CASSRRQGVYEQYF. The CDR3 coding sequence is TGTGCCAGTAGTAGGCGACAGGGGGTCTACGAGCAGTACTTC. The chain combines TRBV19 with TRBJ2-7; TRBD1 matches at 9 bases. The germline CDR1 and CDR2 sequences are LNHDA and SQIVND (reference sequence). V shed 4 bases and J 3 bases; nucleotides not matched to a gene: 4. The CDR3 runs 14 residues.

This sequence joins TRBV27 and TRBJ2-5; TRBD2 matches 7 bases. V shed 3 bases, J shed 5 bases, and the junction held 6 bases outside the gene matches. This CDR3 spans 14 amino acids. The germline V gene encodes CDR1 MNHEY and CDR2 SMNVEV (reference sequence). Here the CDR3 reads CASSFLRGRETQYF. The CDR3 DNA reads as TGTGCCAGCAGTTTTTTGCGGGGGAGGGAGACCCAGTACTTC.

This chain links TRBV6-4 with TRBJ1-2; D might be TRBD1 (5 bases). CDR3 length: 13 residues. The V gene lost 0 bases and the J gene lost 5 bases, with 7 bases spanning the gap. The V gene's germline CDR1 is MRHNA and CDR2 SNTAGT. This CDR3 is CASSDSGGYGYTF. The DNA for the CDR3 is TGTGCCAGCAGTGACTCTGGGGGGTATGGCTACACCTTC.

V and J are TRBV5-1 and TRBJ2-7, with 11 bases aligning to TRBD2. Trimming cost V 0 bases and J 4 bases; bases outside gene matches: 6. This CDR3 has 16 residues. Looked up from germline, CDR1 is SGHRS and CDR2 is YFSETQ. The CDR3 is CASSLAGTSGDYEQYF. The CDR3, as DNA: TGCGCCAGCAGCTTGGCCGGGACTAGCGGAGATTACGAGCAGTACTTC. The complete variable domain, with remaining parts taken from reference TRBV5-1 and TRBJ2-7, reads KAGVTQTPRYLIKTRGQQVTLSCSPISGHRSVSWYQQTPGQGLQFLFEYFSETQRNKGNFPGRFSGRQFSNSRSEMNVSTLELGDSALYLCASSLAGTSGDYEQYFGPGTRLTVT.

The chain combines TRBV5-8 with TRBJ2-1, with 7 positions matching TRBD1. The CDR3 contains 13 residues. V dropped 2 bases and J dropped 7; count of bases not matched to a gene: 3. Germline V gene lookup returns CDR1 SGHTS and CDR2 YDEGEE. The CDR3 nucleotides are TGTGCCAGCAGCTTCTTACAGGGGAATGAGCAGTTCTTC. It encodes CASSFLQGNEQFF.

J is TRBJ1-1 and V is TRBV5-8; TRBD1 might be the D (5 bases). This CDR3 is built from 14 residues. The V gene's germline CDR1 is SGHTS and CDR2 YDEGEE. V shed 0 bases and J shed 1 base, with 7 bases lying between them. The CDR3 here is CASSLGQTNTEAFF. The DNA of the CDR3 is TGTGCCAGCAGCTTGGGACAGACGAACACTGAAGCTTTCTTT.

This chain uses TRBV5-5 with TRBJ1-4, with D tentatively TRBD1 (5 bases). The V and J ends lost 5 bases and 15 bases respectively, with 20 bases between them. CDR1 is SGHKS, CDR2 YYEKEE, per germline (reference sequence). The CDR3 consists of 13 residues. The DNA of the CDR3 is TGTGCCAGCAGTCGGGGAATTGGCAGGGAGGTGTTTTTT. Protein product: CASSRGIGREVFF.

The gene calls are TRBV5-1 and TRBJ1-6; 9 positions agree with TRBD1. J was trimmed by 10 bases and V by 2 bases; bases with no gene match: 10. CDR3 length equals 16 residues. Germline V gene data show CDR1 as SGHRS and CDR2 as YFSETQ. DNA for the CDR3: TGCGCCAGCAGCTTTGGGTCGGGACAGGGTGGCTCACCCCTCCACTTT. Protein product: CASSFGSGQGGSPLHF. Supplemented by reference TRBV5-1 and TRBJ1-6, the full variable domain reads KAGVTQTPRYLIKTRGQQVTLSCSPISGHRSVSWYQQTPGQGLQFLFEYFSETQRNKGNFPGRFSGRQFSNSRSEMNVSTLELGDSALYLCASSFGSGQGGSPLHFGNGTRLTVT.

The CDR3 is CSASGGGARDTQYF. The CDR3 bases are TGCAGTGCTAGTGGCGGGGGGGCCCGGGATACGCAGTATTTT. The chain couples TRBV20-1 to TRBJ2-3; 9 bases are shared with TRBD2. The ends lost 3 bases at V and 6 bases at J; junction bases unmatched: 7. The CDR3 spans 14 residues. Germline V gene lookup returns CDR1 DFQATT and CDR2 SNEGSKA (reference sequence).

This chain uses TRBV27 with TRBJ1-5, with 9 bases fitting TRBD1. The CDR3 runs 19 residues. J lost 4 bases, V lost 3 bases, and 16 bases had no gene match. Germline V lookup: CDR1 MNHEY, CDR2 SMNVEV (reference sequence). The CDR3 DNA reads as TGTGCCAGCAGTTTCCCTCGGCACGCCCGGGACAGGGATAATCAGCCCCAGCATTTT. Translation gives CASSFPRHARDRDNQPQHF.

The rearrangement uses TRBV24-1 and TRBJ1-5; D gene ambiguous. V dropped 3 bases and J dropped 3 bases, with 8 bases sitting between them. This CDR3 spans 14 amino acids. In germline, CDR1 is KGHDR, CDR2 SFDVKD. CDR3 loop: CATSDPQNNQPQHF. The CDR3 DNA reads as TGTGCCACCAGTGATCCCCAGAACAATCAGCCCCAGCATTTT.

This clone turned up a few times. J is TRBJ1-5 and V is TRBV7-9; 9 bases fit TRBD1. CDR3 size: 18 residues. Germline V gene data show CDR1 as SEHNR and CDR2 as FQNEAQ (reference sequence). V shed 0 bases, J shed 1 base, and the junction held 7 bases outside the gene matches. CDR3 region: CASSLAGTGSYSNQPQHF. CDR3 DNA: TGTGCCAGCAGCTTAGCGGGGACAGGGTCGTACAGCAATCAGCCCCAGCATTTT.